Listed below are T cell receptor beta chains from one sample, sequenced in a study of blood T cell repertoires in COVID-19. Measured with immunoSEQ multiplex PCR; TCRdb has only the in-frame clones, and not every one. The sample carries 300,000 to 400,000 clones, around 87% recorded once. Sequenced sample: PBMCs or T cells enriched from blood (not recorded which). Receptor source: a man younger than 35 who had recovered from COVID-19. The CDR3 runs from the conserved cysteine through the conserved F or W. The D gene is left open where the match is weak. Rows give clone size only sometimes, using once, few, many, or a class for an expanded clone.

clone_size: .; v_call: TRBV3-1/TRBV3-2; d_call: TRBD2; j_call: TRBJ2-1; cdr3_aa: CASTRGREASYNEQFF; cdr3_nt: TGTGCCAGCACCCGCGGGCGGGAGGCCTCCTACAATGAGCAGTTCTTC
clone_size: .; v_call: TRBV30; d_call: TRBD1; j_call: TRBJ2-5; cdr3_aa: CAWNSRGGETQYF; cdr3_nt: TGTGCCTGGAATTCGCGAGGGGGCGAGACCCAGTACTTC
clone_size: .; v_call: TRBV5-4; d_call: .; j_call: TRBJ1-4; cdr3_aa: CASSLSGVGEKLFF; cdr3_nt: TGTGCCAGCAGCTTGTCAGGGGTCGGCGAAAAACTGTTTTTT
clone_size: once; v_call: TRBV5-1; d_call: TRBD1; j_call: TRBJ2-5; cdr3_aa: CASSLDRGQETQYF; cdr3_nt: TGCGCCAGCAGCTTAGACAGGGGGCAAGAGACCCAGTACTTC
clone_size: .; v_call: TRBV7-2; d_call: .; j_call: TRBJ2-1; cdr3_aa: CASSGTGTHNEQFF; cdr3_nt: TGTGCCAGCAGCGGAACCGGGACTCACAATGAGCAGTTCTTC
clone_size: .; v_call: TRBV2; d_call: .; j_call: TRBJ1-2; cdr3_aa: CASGPRGVTLALYGYTF; cdr3_nt: TGTGCCAGCGGACCTCGGGGGGTGACTTTGGCCCTCTATGGCTACACCTTC
clone_size: .; v_call: TRBV19; d_call: .; j_call: TRBJ2-7; cdr3_aa: CASQRTSLNSYEQYF; cdr3_nt: TGTGCCAGCCAACGGACTTCCCTAAATTCCTACGAGCAGTACTTC
clone_size: .; v_call: TRBV18; d_call: TRBD2; j_call: TRBJ2-3; cdr3_aa: CASSPGLAGADTQYF; cdr3_nt: TGTGCCAGCTCACCGGGACTAGCGGGAGCAGATACGCAGTATTTT
clone_size: .; v_call: TRBV7-2; d_call: TRBD1; j_call: TRBJ2-7; cdr3_aa: CASSLRQGYEQYF; cdr3_nt: TGTGCCAGCAGCTTAAGACAGGGCTACGAGCAGTACTTC
clone_size: .; v_call: TRBV27; d_call: .; j_call: TRBJ1-2; cdr3_aa: CATIPPENSYGYTF; cdr3_nt: TGTGCCACTATTCCTCCGGAGAACTCCTATGGCTACACCTTC
clone_size: .; v_call: TRBV7-3; d_call: TRBD2; j_call: TRBJ2-1; cdr3_aa: CASSLTLAGGYNEQFF; cdr3_nt: TGTGCCAGCAGCTTAACCCTAGCGGGAGGTTACAATGAGCAGTTCTTC
clone_size: .; v_call: TRBV15; d_call: TRBD1; j_call: TRBJ1-2; cdr3_aa: CATSRDRVVRGYTF; cdr3_nt: TGTGCCACCAGCAGGGACAGGGTAGTACGCGGCTACACCTTC